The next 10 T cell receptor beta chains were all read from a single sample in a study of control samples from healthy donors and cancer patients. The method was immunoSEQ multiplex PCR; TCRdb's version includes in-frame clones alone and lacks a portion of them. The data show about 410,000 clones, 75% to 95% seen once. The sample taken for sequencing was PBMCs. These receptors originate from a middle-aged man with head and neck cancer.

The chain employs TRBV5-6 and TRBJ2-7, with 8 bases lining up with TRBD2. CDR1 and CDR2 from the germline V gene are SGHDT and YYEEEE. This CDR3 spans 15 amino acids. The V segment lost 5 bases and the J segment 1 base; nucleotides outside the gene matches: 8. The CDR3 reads CASRTGTRASYEQYF. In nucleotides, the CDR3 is TGTGCCAGCAGAACCGGGACTAGGGCGTCCTACGAGCAGTACTTC.

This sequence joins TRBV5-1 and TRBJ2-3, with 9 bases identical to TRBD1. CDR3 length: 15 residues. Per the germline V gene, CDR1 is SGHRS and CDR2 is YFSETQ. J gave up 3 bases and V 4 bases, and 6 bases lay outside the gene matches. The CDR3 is CASSAGTGSTDTQYF. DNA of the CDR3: TGCGCCAGCAGCGCCGGGACAGGGAGTACAGATACGCAGTATTTT.

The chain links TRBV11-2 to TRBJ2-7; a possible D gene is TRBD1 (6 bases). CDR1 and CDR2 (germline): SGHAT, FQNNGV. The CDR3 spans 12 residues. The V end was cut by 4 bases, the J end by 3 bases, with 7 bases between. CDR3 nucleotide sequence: TGTGCCAGCAGCTCGGACAGCTACGAGCAGTACTTC. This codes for CASSSDSYEQYF.

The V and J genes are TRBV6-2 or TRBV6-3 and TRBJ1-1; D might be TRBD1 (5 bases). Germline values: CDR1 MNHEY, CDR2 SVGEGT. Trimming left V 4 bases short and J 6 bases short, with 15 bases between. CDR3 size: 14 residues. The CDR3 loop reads CASSSAGGISEAFF. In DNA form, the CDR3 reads TGTGCCAGCAGTTCCGCCGGGGGTATCTCTGAAGCTTTCTTT.

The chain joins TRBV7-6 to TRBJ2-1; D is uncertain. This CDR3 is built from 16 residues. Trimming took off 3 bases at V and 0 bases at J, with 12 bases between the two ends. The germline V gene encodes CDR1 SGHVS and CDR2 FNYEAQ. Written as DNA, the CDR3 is TGTGCCAGCAGCTTCGTCGGTTTCAGCTCCTACAATGAGCAGTTCTTC. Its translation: CASSFVGFSSYNEQFF.

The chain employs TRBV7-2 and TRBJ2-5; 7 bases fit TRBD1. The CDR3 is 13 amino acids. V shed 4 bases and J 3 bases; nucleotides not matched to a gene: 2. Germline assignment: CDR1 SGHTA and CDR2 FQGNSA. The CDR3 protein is CASSYGTEETQYF. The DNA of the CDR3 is TGTGCCAGCAGCTACGGGACAGAAGAGACCCAGTACTTC.

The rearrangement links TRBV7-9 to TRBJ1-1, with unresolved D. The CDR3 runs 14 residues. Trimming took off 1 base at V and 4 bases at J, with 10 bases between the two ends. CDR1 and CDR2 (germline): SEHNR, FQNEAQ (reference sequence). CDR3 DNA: TGTGCCAGCAGCTTAGAGAGTCCTACCACTGAAGCTTTCTTT. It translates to CASSLESPTTEAFF.

CDR3 nucleotide sequence: TGTGCCAGCAGCCCGTCCCCGGCGGGGGCGTATCAGCCCCAGCATTTT. This encodes CASSPSPAGAYQPQHF. This sequence joins TRBV5-4 and TRBJ1-5; TRBD1 might be the D (6 bases). Trimming removed 4 bases at V and 5 bases at J, with 19 bases between. CDR1 is SGHNT, CDR2 YYREEE, per germline (reference sequence). The CDR3 runs 16 residues.

CDR3 in DNA: TGTGCCAGCTCCCGCTTCCGGCCCCCTGGAAACACCATATATTTT. It specifies CASSRFRPPGNTIYF. The V gene is TRBV6-5, the J gene TRBJ1-3; D not resolved. This CDR3 contains 15 residues. V was shortened by 8 bases and J by 2 bases, with 16 bases between the two germline ends. CDR1 MNHEY and CDR2 SVGAGI come from the germline V gene.

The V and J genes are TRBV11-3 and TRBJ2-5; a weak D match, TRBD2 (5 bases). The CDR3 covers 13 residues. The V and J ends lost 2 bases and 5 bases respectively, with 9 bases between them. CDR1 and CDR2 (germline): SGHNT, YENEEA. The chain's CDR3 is CASSLHPGETQYF. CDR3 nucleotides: TGTGCCAGCAGCTTACATCCGGGGGAGACCCAGTACTTC.